The next 10 T cell receptor beta chains were all read from a single sample in a study of blood T cell repertoires in COVID-19. Some clones are missing from TCRdb's copy, which holds only in-frame ones; the method was immunoSEQ multiplex PCR. The sample consists of about 270,000 clones, roughly nine tenths of them appearing once. Sequencing was performed on PBMCs or T cells enriched from blood (not recorded which). These receptors were taken from a woman in her forties or fifties who had recovered from COVID-19.

The chain is built from TRBV19 and TRBJ1-4; TRBD1 matches at 7 bases. The V gene's germline CDR1 is LNHDA and CDR2 SQIVND (reference sequence). The CDR3 contains 14 residues. J gave up 5 bases and V 6 bases, and 6 bases lay outside the gene matches. CDR3 nucleotides: TGTGCCAGTAGGCCGGGACAGCTGAATGAAAAACTGTTTTTT. Its translation: CASRPGQLNEKLFF. The full variable domain, in which reference TRBV19 and TRBJ1-4 provide the parts outside the CDR3, is DGGITQSPKYLFRKEGQNVTLSCEQNLNHDAMYWYRQDPGQGLRLIYYSQIVNDFQKGDIAEGYSVSREKKESFPLTVTSAQKNPTAFYLCASRPGQLNEKLFFGSGTQLSVL.

The chain couples TRBV28 to TRBJ2-1; 10 bases are a match to TRBD2. Germline V gene lookup returns CDR1 MDHEN and CDR2 SYDVKM. Trimming removed 2 bases from V and 5 bases from J; junction bases left unmatched: 6. The CDR3 is 16 amino acids. This chain's CDR3 is CASSLPGTSENNEQFF. The DNA of the CDR3 is TGTGCCAGCAGTTTACCCGGGACTAGCGAGAACAATGAGCAGTTCTTC.

The rearrangement joins TRBV18 to TRBJ1-4, with D possibly matching TRBD1 (6 bases). The ends were cut back, 3 bases at V and 4 bases at J, with 12 bases in the middle. The CDR3 is 15 residues long. Germline V gene lookup returns CDR1 KGHSH and CDR2 LQKENI. The CDR3 spells CASSPRGRGNEKLFF. In DNA form, the CDR3 reads TGTGCCAGCTCACCGAGGGGCAGGGGTAATGAAAAACTGTTTTTT.

The chain uses TRBV4-3 and TRBJ2-1; D remains unclear. V shed 4 bases and J shed 10 bases, with 17 bases lying between them. CDR1 and CDR2 from the germline V gene are LGHNA and YSLEER. This CDR3 contains 14 residues. The CDR3 protein is CASSRMRGSEEQFF. The DNA of the CDR3 is TGCGCCAGCAGCCGAATGCGTGGTTCTGAGGAGCAGTTCTTC.

The chain uses TRBV3-1 (or the pseudogene TRBV3-2) and TRBJ1-1; D ambiguous. This CDR3 comprises 13 residues. The germline V gene has CDR1 LGHDT and CDR2 YNNKEL (reference sequence). Between the trimmed V and J ends, which lost 4 bases and 1 base, there was a span of 7 bases. The CDR3 protein is CASSLGRNTEAFF. The CDR3 DNA is TGTGCCAGCAGCCTCGGGAGGAACACTGAAGCTTTCTTT.

This rearrangement joins TRBV19 to TRBJ2-3; 7 nucleotides match TRBD1. From germline, CDR1 is LNHDA and CDR2 SQIVND (reference sequence). The CDR3 runs 14 residues. The J segment lost 2 bases and the V segment lost 10 bases, leaving 9 bases of the junction unmatched. The CDR3 nucleotides read TGTGCCACCCGGGACAGACCATTCACAGATACGCAGTATTTT. As protein: CATRDRPFTDTQYF.

This chain joins TRBV7-8 and TRBJ1-2; D might be TRBD1 (6 bases). CDR3 length equals 16 residues. The germline V gene has CDR1 SGHVS and CDR2 FQNEAQ. Trimming pared 5 bases from V and 5 bases from J, leaving 21 bases between. The CDR3 sequence is CASSIKRDTSLYGYTF. As DNA, the CDR3 is TGTGCCAGCAGCATCAAAAGGGACACCTCCCTATATGGCTACACCTTC.

In the case of this clone: One junction end disagrees with the germline gene, perhaps due to a read error. The chain carries TRBV5-4 and TRBJ2-7; TRBD2 might be the D (5 bases). CDR1 is SGHNT, CDR2 YYREEE, per germline (reference sequence). This CDR3 contains 11 residues. The CDR3 is CASSSTDSAVF. CDR3 nucleotides: TGTGCCAGCAGCTCCACGGACTCCGCCGTCTTC. The full variable domain, rest sourced from reference TRBV5-4 and TRBJ2-7, is ETGVTQSPTHLIKTRGQQVTLRCSSQSGHNTVSWYQQALGQGPQFIFQYYREEENGRGNFPPRFSGLQFPNYSSELNVNALELDDSALYLCASSSTDSAVFGPGTRLTVT.

This clone was seen a handful of times. This chain connects TRBV27 to TRBJ2-2; 8 positions match TRBD1. With V trimmed by 4 bases and J by 3 bases, 1 base remained unmatched. CDR3 length: 14 residues. Germline V gene lookup returns CDR1 MNHEY and CDR2 SMNVEV (reference sequence). The CDR3 region is CASSYRGDTGELFF. The CDR3 nucleotides read TGTGCCAGCAGTTACAGGGGGGACACCGGGGAGCTGTTTTTT.

The chain carries TRBV11-3 and TRBJ2-1, with D hard to call. Germline V gene data show CDR1 as SGHNT and CDR2 as YENEEA. The CDR3 spans 15 residues. V was shortened by 0 bases and J by 1 base, with 7 bases between the two germline ends. The CDR3 reads CASSLDRASYNEQFF. The CDR3, as DNA: TGTGCCAGCAGCTTAGACCGAGCGTCCTACAATGAGCAGTTCTTC.